This TCR beta chain originates from a study of blood T cell repertoires in COVID-19. Seattle enrolled patients during active infection and tracked them longitudinally. From germline, CDR1 is SNHLY and CDR2 FYNNEI. The germline V and J ends were trimmed by 8 bases and 2 bases, with 10 bases remaining between them. The CDR3 loop spans 13 amino acids. Clones were sequenced by immunoSEQ multiplex PCR, and TCRdb holds only the in-frame ones, with some missing. The sample lists over 70,000 clones; about 85% were seen once. The J gene is TRBJ1-5, the V gene TRBV2; D uncertain. This TCR came from a man aged 55 to 70 with COVID-19, enrolled during active disease. The sample comprised peripheral blood. CDR3 nucleotide sequence: TGTGCCAGCGTTGAGGGTGGCAATCAGCCCCAGCATTTT. It specifies CASVEGGNQPQHF.